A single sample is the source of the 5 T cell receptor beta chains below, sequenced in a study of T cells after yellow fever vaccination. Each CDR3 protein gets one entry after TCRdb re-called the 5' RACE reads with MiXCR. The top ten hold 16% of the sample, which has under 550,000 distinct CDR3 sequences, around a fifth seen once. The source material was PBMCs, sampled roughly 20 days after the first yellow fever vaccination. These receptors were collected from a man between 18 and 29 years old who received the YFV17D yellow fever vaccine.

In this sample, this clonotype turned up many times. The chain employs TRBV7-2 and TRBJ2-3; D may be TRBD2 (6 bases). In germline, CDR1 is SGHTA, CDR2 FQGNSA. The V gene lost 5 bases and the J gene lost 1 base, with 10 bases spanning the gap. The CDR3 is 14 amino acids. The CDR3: CASSPRLGTDTQYF. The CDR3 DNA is TGTGCCAGCAGCCCCAGACTAGGCACAGATACGCAGTATTTT.

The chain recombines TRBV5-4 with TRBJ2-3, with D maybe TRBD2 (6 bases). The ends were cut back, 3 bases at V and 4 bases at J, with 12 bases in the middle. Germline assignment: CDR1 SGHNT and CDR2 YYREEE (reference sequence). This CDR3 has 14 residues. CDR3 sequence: CASSSGPSADTQYF. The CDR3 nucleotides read TGTGCCAGCAGCTCCGGCCCTAGCGCAGATACGCAGTATTTT.

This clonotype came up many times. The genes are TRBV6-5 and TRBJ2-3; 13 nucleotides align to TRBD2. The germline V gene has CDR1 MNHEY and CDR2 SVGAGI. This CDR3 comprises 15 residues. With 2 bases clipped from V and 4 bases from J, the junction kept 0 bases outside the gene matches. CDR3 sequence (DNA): TGTGCCAGCAGTTACACTAGCGGGGGGGCAGATACGCAGTATTTT. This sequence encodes CASSYTSGGADTQYF.

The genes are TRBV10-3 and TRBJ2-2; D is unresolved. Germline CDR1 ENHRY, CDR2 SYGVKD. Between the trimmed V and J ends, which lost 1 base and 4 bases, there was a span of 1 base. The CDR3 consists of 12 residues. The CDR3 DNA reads TGTGCCATCAGTGAGTTCACCGGGGAGCTGTTTTTT. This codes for CAISEFTGELFF.

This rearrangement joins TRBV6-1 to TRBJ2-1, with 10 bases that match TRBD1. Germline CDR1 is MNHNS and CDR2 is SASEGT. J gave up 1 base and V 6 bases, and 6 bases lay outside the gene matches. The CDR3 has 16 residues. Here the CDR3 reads CASSTDRGASYNEQFF. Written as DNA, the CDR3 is TGTGCCAGCAGCACGGACAGGGGGGCTTCCTACAATGAGCAGTTCTTC.